These 18 T cell receptor beta chains were sequenced from one sample in a study of T cell changes during pregnancy in multiple sclerosis. The data were produced by immunoSEQ multiplex PCR, yet TCRdb's version contains in-frame clones alone and is incomplete. Found here are around 71,000 clones, more than 80% of them singletons; the top ten hold roughly 1.1%. The specimen was peripheral blood, collected in the third trimester of pregnancy. Receptors were obtained from a female donor with multiple sclerosis, enrolled in a pregnancy study.

The V call is TRBV4-3, the J call TRBJ1-5; D remains unclear. The CDR3 length is 14 residues. V was pared by 0 bases and J by 4 bases, with 7 bases between. Germline V gene sequence: CDR1 LGHNA, CDR2 YSLEER. CDR3 sequence (DNA): TGCGCCAGCAGCCAAGAGGCAGGAAATCAGCCCCAGCATTTT. It is translated as CASSQEAGNQPQHF.

The rearrangement links TRBV10-1 to TRBJ2-1, with a tentative D call TRBD2 (5 bases). CDR1 and CDR2 from the germline V gene are WNHNN and SYGVQD (reference sequence). V lost 4 bases and J 7 bases, leaving 14 bases between the germline ends. CDR3 length: 14 residues. This CDR3 reads CASSVTRDGNEQFF. The CDR3 region has the DNA TGCGCCAGCAGTGTAACTAGGGATGGAAATGAGCAGTTCTTC.

The genes are TRBV6-1 and TRBJ2-7; the match to TRBD2 covers 10 bases. The J segment lost 0 bases and the V segment lost 2 bases, leaving 4 bases of the junction unmatched. The germline gives CDR1 MNHNS, CDR2 SASEGT. The CDR3 is made up of 16 amino acids. DNA of the CDR3: TGTGCCAGCAGTGAAAATTCTAGCGGGAGCTCCTACGAGCAGTACTTC. Encoded protein: CASSENSSGSSYEQYF.

This chain connects TRBV21-1 to TRBJ2-1; the DNA was not used to check the table's D call, TRBD2. TRBV21-1 is a recognized pseudogene. This CDR3 region has 14 residues. CDR3 amino acids: CASSNSGSYNEQFF. CDR3 coding DNA: TGTGCCAGCAGCAATAGCGGCTCCTACAATGAGCAGTTCTTC.

This chain connects TRBV2 to TRBJ2-3, with 12 bases lining up with TRBD2. V lost 6 bases and J lost 2; bases outside the gene matches: 6. This CDR3 spans 16 amino acids. Germline V CDR1 and CDR2: SNHLY, FYNNEI. The DNA for the CDR3 is TGTGCCAGCAGCCTGCGGACTAGCGGGGACACAGATACGCAGTATTTT. Encoded protein: CASSLRTSGDTDTQYF. Using reference TRBV2 and TRBJ2-3 for the parts outside the CDR3, the full variable domain is EPEVTQTPSHQVTQMGQEVILRCVPISNHLYFYWYRQILGQKVEFLVSFYNNEISEKSEIFDDQFSVERPDGSNFTLKIRSTKLEDSAMYFCASSLRTSGDTDTQYFGPGTRLTVL.

The chain employs TRBV12-5 and TRBJ2-3; no definite D call. The V end lost 0 bases, the J end lost 4 bases, and 14 bases lay between the germline ends. The CDR3 spans 16 residues. From germline, CDR1 is LGHNT and CDR2 FRNRAP. Written as DNA, the CDR3 is TGTGCTAGTGGTTTGGTACTTGGAGTCGCACCAGATACGCAGTATTTT. Translated, it gives CASGLVLGVAPDTQYF.

This chain joins TRBV18 and TRBJ2-3; D gene unclear. Germline V lookup: CDR1 KGHSH, CDR2 LQKENI. The V and J ends lost 1 base and 3 bases respectively, with 5 bases between them. This CDR3 is 13 amino acids long. CDR3 amino acids: CASSPRATDTQYF. The CDR3 DNA follows: TGTGCCAGCTCACCACGGGCTACAGATACGCAGTATTTT.

The J gene is TRBJ1-2, the V gene TRBV6-5, with unresolved D. Trimming shortened V by 4 bases and J by 6 bases, and 12 bases separated the two germline ends. This CDR3 comprises 13 residues. Looked up from germline, CDR1 is MNHEY and CDR2 is SVGAGI. In nucleotides, the CDR3 is TGTGCCAGCAGTTTTGGTGGGGAGGATGGCTACACCTTC. Protein: CASSFGGEDGYTF.

For the CDR3, the DNA is TGCGCCAGCAGCTTCGGGACAGGGAACAATGAGCAGTTCTTC. Its protein is CASSFGTGNNEQFF. This rearrangement joins TRBV5-1 to TRBJ2-1; 9 bases fit TRBD1. The germline CDR1 and CDR2 sequences are SGHRS and YFSETQ. The V gene end was trimmed by 2 bases and the J gene end by 5 bases; junction bases not matched to a gene: 2. The CDR3 covers 14 residues.

The rearrangement uses TRBV7-8 and TRBJ2-2; D is perhaps TRBD1 (6 bases). The ends were cut back, 4 bases at V and 5 bases at J, with 14 bases in the middle. The CDR3 has 15 residues. Germline loops: CDR1 SGHVS, CDR2 FQNEAQ. CDR3 nucleotides: TGTGCCAGCAGCTCAGAAGGGGGTGAGACCGGGGAGCTGTTTTTT. It encodes CASSSEGGETGELFF.

J is TRBJ2-1 and V is TRBV5-6; 8 nucleotides match TRBD2. This CDR3 region has 15 residues. From germline, CDR1 is SGHDT and CDR2 YYEEEE. Trimming cost V 0 bases and J 4 bases; bases outside gene matches: 3. DNA for the CDR3: TGTGCCAGCAGCTTGGCGTTAGCGGGGTACAATGAGCAGTTCTTC. Residues: CASSLALAGYNEQFF.

The chain recombines TRBV18 with TRBJ2-7, with unresolved D. Trimming took off 0 bases at V and 0 bases at J, with 12 bases between the two ends. Per germline, CDR1 KGHSH and CDR2 LQKENI. The CDR3 consists of 16 residues. The CDR3 protein is CASSPPAGPSSYEQYF. The CDR3 DNA sequence: TGTGCCAGCTCACCACCCGCAGGCCCCAGCTCCTACGAGCAGTACTTC.

This chain uses TRBV5-1 with TRBJ2-3, with D possibly being TRBD1 (5 bases). V lost 0 bases to trimming and J lost 10 bases, with 15 bases between them. Germline CDR1 is SGHRS and CDR2 is YFSETQ. The CDR3 spans 14 residues. The CDR3 sequence: CASSLESQGSAQYF. The CDR3 DNA sequence: TGCGCCAGCAGCTTGGAGAGTCAGGGAAGTGCGCAGTATTTT.

The J gene is TRBJ2-3, the V gene TRBV19; the D gene is possibly TRBD1 (5 bases). The ends were cut back, 1 base at V and 5 bases at J, with 7 bases in the middle. Germline CDR1 reads LNHDA; CDR2 reads SQIVND (reference sequence). The CDR3 is 13 residues long. CDR3 in amino acids: CASSIVGEDTQYF. The DNA for the CDR3 is TGTGCCAGTAGTATAGTAGGGGAAGATACGCAGTATTTT.

The CDR3 region has the DNA TGTGCCAGCAGTGACTCACCTAGCGGTGAGAATGAGCAGTTCTTC. This gives the protein CASSDSPSGENEQFF. The chain employs TRBV6-4 and TRBJ2-1; 7 bases match TRBD2. After removal of 0 bases from V and 7 bases from J, the junction contained 6 bases not matched to a gene. This CDR3 is 15 amino acids long. CDR1 MRHNA and CDR2 SNTAGT come from the germline V gene.

This rearrangement joins TRBV19 to TRBJ2-1, with a weak D call TRBD1 (6 bases). Germline CDR1 reads LNHDA; CDR2 reads SQIVND (reference sequence). V lost 6 bases and J lost 5, with 17 bases in between. The CDR3 extends over 15 amino acids. The CDR3 nucleotides read TGTGCCAGTAGCCCATCCTTAACAGGGAACAATGAGCAGTTCTTC. This encodes CASSPSLTGNNEQFF.

The chain employs TRBV19 and TRBJ2-5; the match to TRBD1 covers 9 bases. Trimming removed 3 bases from V and 5 bases from J; junction bases left unmatched: 10. Looked up from germline, CDR1 is LNHDA and CDR2 is SQIVND (reference sequence). The CDR3 loop spans 16 amino acids. CDR3 region: CASSIGGTGGKETQYF. In DNA, the CDR3 is TGTGCCAGTAGTATTGGGGGTACAGGGGGCAAGGAGACCCAGTACTTC.

The chain links TRBV2 to TRBJ2-2, with a tentative D call TRBD1 (7 bases). Trimming removed 6 bases at V and 5 bases at J, with 13 bases between. Germline CDR1 reads SNHLY; CDR2 reads FYNNEI. This CDR3 contains 14 residues. CDR3 protein: CASRRQGGTGELFF. CDR3 DNA sequence: TGTGCCAGCAGAAGACAGGGAGGTACCGGGGAGCTGTTTTTT.